This TCR beta chain was identified during a study of cytomegalovirus exposure and HLA in healthy donors. Trimming took 1 base from V and 2 from J, leaving 10 bases between them. CDR3 length equals 15 residues. Germline V gives CDR1 SGHTA, CDR2 FQGNSA. The PCR contained 60 Vbeta and 13 Jbeta primers. Clones were read by immunoSEQ multiplex PCR, and TCRdb kept only the in-frame ones, dropping some. The sample has 150,000 to 200,000 clones, 70% to 80% seen once; the top ten hold about 1.4%. This clonotype originated in a woman in her fifties or sixties in good health and CMV-seronegative. The sequencing input was PBMCs. This chain links TRBV7-2 with TRBJ2-3; D perhaps matches TRBD2 (6 bases). The CDR3 reads CASSLVGEATDTQYF. The CDR3 bases are TGTGCCAGCAGCTTAGTAGGGGAGGCCACAGATACGCAGTATTTT.